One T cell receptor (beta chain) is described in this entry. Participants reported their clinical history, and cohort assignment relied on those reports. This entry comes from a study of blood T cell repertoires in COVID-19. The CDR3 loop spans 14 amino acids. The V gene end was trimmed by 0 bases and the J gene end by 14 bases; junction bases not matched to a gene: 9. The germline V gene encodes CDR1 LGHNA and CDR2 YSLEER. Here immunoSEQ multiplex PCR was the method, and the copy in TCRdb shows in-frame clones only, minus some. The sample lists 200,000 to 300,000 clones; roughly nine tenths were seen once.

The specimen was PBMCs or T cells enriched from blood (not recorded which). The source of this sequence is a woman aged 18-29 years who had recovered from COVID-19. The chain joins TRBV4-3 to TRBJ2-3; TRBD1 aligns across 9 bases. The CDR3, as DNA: TGCGCCAGCAGCCAAGATACACGGACAGGGGAGCTGTATTTT. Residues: CASSQDTRTGELYF.